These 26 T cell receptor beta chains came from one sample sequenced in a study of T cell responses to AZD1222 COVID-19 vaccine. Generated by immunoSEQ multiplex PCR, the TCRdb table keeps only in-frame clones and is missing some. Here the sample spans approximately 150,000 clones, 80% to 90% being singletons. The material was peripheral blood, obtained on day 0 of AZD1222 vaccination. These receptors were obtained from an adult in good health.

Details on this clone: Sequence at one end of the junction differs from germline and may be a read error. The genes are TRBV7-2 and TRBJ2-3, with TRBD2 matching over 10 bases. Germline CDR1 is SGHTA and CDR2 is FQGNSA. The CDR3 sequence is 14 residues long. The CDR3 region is CASSPTASGSGVIF. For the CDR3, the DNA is TGTGCCAGCAGCCCGACAGCTAGCGGGAGTGGGGTTATTTTT.

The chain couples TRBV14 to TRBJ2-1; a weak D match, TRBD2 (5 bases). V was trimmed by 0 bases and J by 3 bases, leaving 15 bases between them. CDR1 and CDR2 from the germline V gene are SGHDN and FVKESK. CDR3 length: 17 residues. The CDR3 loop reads CASSQDAAAVLYNEQFF. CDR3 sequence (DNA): TGTGCCAGCAGCCAAGATGCTGCAGCGGTTCTCTACAATGAGCAGTTCTTC. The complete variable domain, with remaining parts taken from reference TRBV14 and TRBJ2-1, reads EAGVTQFPSHSVIEKGQTVTLRCDPISGHDNLYWYRRVMGKEIKFLLHFVKESKQDESGMPNNRFLAERTGGTYSTLKVQPAELEDSGVYFCASSQDAAAVLYNEQFFGPGTRLTVL.

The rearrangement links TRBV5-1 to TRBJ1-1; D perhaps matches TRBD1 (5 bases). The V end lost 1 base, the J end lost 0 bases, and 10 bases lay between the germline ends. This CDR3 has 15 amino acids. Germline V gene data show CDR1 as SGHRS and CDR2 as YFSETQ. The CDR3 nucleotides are TGCGCCAGCAGCTTGTTGGGGCAGATGAACACTGAAGCTTTCTTT. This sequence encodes CASSLLGQMNTEAFF.

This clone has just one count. The CDR3 DNA follows: TGTGCCAGCAGCCAAGAGGCCGGTCTACATGCCGAGCAGTACTTC. Its translation is CASSQEAGLHAEQYF. The chain links TRBV3-1 (or the pseudogene TRBV3-2) to TRBJ2-7; D gene ambiguous. CDR3 length: 15 amino acids. V was trimmed by 0 bases and J by 6 bases, leaving 15 bases between them. The V gene's germline CDR1 is LGHDT and CDR2 YNNKEL (reference sequence).

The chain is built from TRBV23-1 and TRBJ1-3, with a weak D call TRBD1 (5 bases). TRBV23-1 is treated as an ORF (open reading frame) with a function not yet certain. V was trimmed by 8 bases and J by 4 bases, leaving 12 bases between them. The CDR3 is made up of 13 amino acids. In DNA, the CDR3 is TGCGCCAGCGGGACGGCGGGGGGAAACACCATATATTTT. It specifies CASGTAGGNTIYF.

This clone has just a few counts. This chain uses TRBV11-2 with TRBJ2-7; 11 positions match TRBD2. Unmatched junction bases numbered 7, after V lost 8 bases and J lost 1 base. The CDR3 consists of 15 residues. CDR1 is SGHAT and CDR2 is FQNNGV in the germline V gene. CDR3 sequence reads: CASSLAGGPSYEQYF. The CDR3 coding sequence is TGTGCCAGCTCCTTAGCGGGAGGGCCTTCCTACGAGCAGTACTTC.

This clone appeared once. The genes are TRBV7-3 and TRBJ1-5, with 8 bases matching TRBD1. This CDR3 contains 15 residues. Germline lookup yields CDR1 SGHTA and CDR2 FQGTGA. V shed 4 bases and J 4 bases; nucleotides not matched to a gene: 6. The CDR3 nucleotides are TGTGCCAGCAGCTCCTTGGACAGGGTTAATCAGCCCCAGCATTTT. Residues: CASSSLDRVNQPQHF.

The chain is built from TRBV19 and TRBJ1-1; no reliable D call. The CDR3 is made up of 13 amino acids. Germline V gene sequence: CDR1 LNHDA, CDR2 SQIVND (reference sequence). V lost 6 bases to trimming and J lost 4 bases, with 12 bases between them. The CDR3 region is CASSVTPITEAFF. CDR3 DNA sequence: TGTGCCAGTAGCGTGACCCCAATCACTGAAGCTTTCTTT.

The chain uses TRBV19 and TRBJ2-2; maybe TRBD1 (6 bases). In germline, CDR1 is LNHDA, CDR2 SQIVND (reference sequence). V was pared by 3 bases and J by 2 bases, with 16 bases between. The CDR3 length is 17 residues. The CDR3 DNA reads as TGTGCCAGTAGTATGGGCAGGGGTCGTTCTAACACCGGGGAGCTGTTTTTT. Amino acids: CASSMGRGRSNTGELFF.

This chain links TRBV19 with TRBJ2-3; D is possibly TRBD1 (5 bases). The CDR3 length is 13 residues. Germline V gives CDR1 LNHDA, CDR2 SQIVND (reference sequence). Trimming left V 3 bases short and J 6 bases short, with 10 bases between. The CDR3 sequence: CASSMGRRDTQYF. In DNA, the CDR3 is TGTGCCAGTAGTATGGGGCGCAGGGATACGCAGTATTTT. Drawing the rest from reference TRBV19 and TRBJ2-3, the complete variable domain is DGGITQSPKYLFRKEGQNVTLSCEQNLNHDAMYWYRQDPGQGLRLIYYSQIVNDFQKGDIAEGYSVSREKKESFPLTVTSAQKNPTAFYLCASSMGRRDTQYFGPGTRLTVL.

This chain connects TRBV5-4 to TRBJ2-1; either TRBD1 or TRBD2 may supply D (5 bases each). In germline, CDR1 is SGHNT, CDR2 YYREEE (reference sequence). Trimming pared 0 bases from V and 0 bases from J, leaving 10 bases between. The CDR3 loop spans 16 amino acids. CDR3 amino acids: CASSLGGASSYNEQFF. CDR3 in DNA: TGTGCCAGCAGCTTGGGAGGGGCTTCCTCCTACAATGAGCAGTTCTTC. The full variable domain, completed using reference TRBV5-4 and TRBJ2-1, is ETGVTQSPTHLIKTRGQQVTLRCSSQSGHNTVSWYQQALGQGPQFIFQYYREEENGRGNFPPRFSGLQFPNYSSELNVNALELDDSALYLCASSLGGASSYNEQFFGPGTRLTVL.

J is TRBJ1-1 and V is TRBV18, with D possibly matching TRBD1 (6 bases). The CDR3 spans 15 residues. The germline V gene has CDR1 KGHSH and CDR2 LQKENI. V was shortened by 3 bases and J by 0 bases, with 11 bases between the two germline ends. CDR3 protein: CASSPRTEVNTEAFF. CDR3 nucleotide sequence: TGTGCCAGCTCACCTCGGACAGAAGTGAACACTGAAGCTTTCTTT.

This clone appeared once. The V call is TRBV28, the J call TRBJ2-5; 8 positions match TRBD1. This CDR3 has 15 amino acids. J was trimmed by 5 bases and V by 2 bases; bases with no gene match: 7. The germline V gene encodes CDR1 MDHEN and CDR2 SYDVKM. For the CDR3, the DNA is TGTGCCAGCAGTTTAGGGGACAGGTCTTCCGAGACCCAGTACTTC. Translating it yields CASSLGDRSSETQYF.

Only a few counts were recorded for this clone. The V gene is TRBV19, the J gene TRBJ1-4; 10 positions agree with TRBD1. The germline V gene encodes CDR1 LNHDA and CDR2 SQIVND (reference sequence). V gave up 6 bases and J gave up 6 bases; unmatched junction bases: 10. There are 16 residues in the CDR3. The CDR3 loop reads CASRLFRDRGDEKLFF. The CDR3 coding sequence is TGTGCCAGTAGACTCTTCCGGGACAGGGGAGATGAAAAACTGTTTTTT.

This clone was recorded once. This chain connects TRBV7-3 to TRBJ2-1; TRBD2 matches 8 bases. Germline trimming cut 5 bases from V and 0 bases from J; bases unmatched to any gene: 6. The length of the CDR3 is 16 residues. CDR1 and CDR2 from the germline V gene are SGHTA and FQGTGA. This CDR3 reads CASSGLAGSSYNEQFF. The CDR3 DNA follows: TGTGCCAGCAGCGGATTAGCGGGGAGCTCCTACAATGAGCAGTTCTTC.

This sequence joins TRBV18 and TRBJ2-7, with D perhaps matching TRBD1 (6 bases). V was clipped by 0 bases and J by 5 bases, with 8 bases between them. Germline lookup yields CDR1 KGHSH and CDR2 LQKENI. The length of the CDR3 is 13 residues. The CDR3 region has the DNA TGTGCCAGCTCACCACCAGGGGGAGACGAGCAGTACTTC. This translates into CASSPPGGDEQYF.

DNA for the CDR3: TGTGCCAGTACTAACAGAGTTAATTCACCCCTCCACTTT. Amino acid sequence: CASTNRVNSPLHF. The chain employs TRBV19 and TRBJ1-6; D not certain. Germline V gene lookup returns CDR1 LNHDA and CDR2 SQIVND (reference sequence). V was shortened by 7 bases and J by 6 bases, with 10 bases between the two germline ends. This CDR3 region has 13 residues.

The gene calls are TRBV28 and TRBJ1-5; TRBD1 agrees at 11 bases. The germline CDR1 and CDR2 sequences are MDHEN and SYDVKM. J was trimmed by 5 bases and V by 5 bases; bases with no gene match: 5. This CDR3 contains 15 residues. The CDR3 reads CASSLTGQGDQPQHF. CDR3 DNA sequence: TGTGCCAGCAGTCTCACGGGACAGGGGGATCAGCCCCAGCATTTT.

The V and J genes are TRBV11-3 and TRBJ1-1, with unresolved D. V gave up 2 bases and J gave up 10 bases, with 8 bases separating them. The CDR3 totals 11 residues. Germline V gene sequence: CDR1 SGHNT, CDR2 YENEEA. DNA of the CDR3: TGTGCCAGCAGCTTAAGCGGTGTAGCTTTCTTT. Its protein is CASSLSGVAFF.

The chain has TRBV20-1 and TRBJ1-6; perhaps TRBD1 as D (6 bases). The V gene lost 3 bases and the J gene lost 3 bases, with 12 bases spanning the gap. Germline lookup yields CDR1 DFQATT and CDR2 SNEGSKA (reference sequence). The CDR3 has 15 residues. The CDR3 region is CSASPGAGYNSPLHF. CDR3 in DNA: TGCAGTGCTAGTCCGGGGGCAGGCTATAATTCACCCCTCCACTTT.

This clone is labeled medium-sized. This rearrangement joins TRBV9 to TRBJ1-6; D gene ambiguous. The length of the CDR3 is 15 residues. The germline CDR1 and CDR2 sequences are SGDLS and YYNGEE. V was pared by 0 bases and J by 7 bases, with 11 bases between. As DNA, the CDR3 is TGTGCCAGCAGCGTAGTTCCAGGTGAGAATTCACCCCTCCACTTT. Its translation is CASSVVPGENSPLHF.

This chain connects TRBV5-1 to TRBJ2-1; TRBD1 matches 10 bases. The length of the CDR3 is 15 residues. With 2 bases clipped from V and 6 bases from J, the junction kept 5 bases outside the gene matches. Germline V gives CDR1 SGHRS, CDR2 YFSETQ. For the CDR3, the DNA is TGCGCCAGCAGCTTCGACAGGGGGCGACTCAATGAGCAGTTCTTC. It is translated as CASSFDRGRLNEQFF.

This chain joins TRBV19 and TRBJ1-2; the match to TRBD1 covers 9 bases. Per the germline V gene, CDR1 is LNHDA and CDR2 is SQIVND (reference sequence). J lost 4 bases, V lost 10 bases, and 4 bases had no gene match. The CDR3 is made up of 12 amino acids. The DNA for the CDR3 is TGTGCCACAATGGACAGGGGCTATGGCTACACCTTC. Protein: CATMDRGYGYTF.

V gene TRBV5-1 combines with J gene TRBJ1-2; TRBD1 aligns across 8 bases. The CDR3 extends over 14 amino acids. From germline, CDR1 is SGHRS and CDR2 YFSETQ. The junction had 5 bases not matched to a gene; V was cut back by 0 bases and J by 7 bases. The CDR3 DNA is TGCGCCAGCAGCTTGGGACAGGGGATAGGTGGCTACACCTTC. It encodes CASSLGQGIGGYTF.

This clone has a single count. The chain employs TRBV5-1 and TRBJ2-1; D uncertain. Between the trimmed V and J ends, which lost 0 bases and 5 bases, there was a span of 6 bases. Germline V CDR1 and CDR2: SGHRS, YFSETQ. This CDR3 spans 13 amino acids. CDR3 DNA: TGCGCCAGCAGCTTGGAGGTTGACAATGAGCAGTTCTTC. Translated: CASSLEVDNEQFF.

The DNA of the CDR3 is TGTGCCATCAAAACCCCAATGTTCTATGGCTACACCTTC. This codes for CAIKTPMFYGYTF. V usage is TRBV10-3 and J usage is TRBJ1-2, with no clear D. Germline CDR1 ENHRY, CDR2 SYGVKD. V lost 7 bases, J lost 4 bases, and 13 bases lay in between. The CDR3 spans 13 residues.